This entry lists 9 T cell receptor beta chains sequenced from one sample in a study of CD8 T cells in ankylosing spondylitis. TCRdb independently ran MiXCR on the 5' RACE reads; one entry per CDR3 protein. The sample has around 210,000 distinct CDR3 sequences, 7% to 10% seen once. Sequencing used blood, either unsorted or a sorted T cell fraction (not recorded which). The receptors stem from a female donor with ankylosing spondylitis or in good health (not recorded which).

This clonotype was detected many times. V usage is TRBV20-1 and J usage is TRBJ2-7; D uncertain. This CDR3 spans 13 amino acids. CDR1 and CDR2 from the germline V gene are DFQATT and SNEGSKA (reference sequence). Trimming cost V 6 bases and J 1 base, with 13 bases left between them. The CDR3 region is CSARPRASYEQYF. The CDR3 region has the DNA TGCAGTGCCAGGCCGCGTGCTTCCTACGAGCAGTACTTC.

This clonotype showed up many times. The chain has TRBV5-1 and TRBJ2-3; 8 bases fit TRBD2. The J segment lost 3 bases and the V segment lost 0 bases, leaving 3 bases of the junction unmatched. This CDR3 has 15 amino acids. The germline CDR1 and CDR2 sequences are SGHRS and YFSETQ. In nucleotides, the CDR3 is TGCGCCAGCAGCTTGGAGGCTAGCGGGACAGATACGCAGTATTTT. Residues: CASSLEASGTDTQYF.

This clonotype was observed at least ten times. The chain links TRBV6-5 to TRBJ1-2; no firm D call. The CDR3 loop spans 12 amino acids. V was shortened by 10 bases and J by 7 bases, with 16 bases between the two germline ends. The germline gives CDR1 MNHEY, CDR2 SVGAGI. The DNA of the CDR3 is TGTGCCACCTCGTTAAGGGTTGGTGGCTACACCTTC. Translating gives CATSLRVGGYTF.

This clonotype was detected ten times or more. The chain recombines TRBV20-1 with TRBJ2-5; possible D gene TRBD2, 7 bases. V was shortened by 8 bases and J by 5 bases, with 15 bases between the two germline ends. Germline assignment: CDR1 DFQATT and CDR2 SNEGSKA (reference sequence). The CDR3 covers 12 residues. In DNA form, the CDR3 reads TGCAGTCTAGGGGGGGGTGGGGAGACCCAGTACTTC. It specifies CSLGGGGETQYF.

This clonotype occurred many times. This chain links TRBV12-3 or TRBV12-4 with TRBJ2-7; 14 nucleotides agree with TRBD2. Trimming cost V 8 bases and J 5 bases; bases outside gene matches: 17. The CDR3 spans 18 residues. The CDR3 here is CASSGRDRGLAGEDEQYF. CDR3 bases: TGTGCCAGCTCTGGCCGGGACAGGGGACTAGCGGGAGAAGACGAGCAGTACTTC.

Ten or more counts support this clonotype. The genes are TRBV12-3 or TRBV12-4 and TRBJ1-2; D uncertain. V gave up 2 bases and J gave up 0 bases, with 7 bases separating them. The CDR3 runs 14 residues. This chain's CDR3 is CASSLQAANYGYTF. As DNA, the CDR3 is TGTGCCAGCAGTTTACAGGCAGCTAACTATGGCTACACCTTC.

This clonotype has just a few counts. Here the CDR3 DNA reads TGTGCCAGCAGTTTGGGTAATGGATATACGGAGACCCAGTACTTC. It is translated as CASSLGNGYTETQYF. The rearrangement uses TRBV27 and TRBJ2-5, with D unclear. Trimming removed 3 bases at V and 5 bases at J, with 16 bases between. The CDR3 covers 15 residues. From germline, CDR1 is MNHEY and CDR2 SMNVEV (reference sequence).

This clonotype appeared many times. V and J are TRBV29-1 and TRBJ2-5; 10 nucleotides line up with TRBD1. V lost 7 bases to trimming and J lost 5 bases; unmatched junction nucleotides: 4. The CDR3 is made up of 12 amino acids. Germline CDR1 and CDR2: SQVTM and ANQGSEA. The CDR3 DNA follows: TGCAGCGGGATGGGACAGGGGGAGACCCAGTACTTC. This translates into CSGMGQGETQYF. Full variable domain (missing parts from reference TRBV29-1 and TRBJ2-5): SAVISQKPSRDICQRGTSLTIQCQVDSQVTMMFWYRQQPGQSLTLIATANQGSEATYESGFVIDKFPISRPNLTFSTLTVSNMSPEDSSIYLCSGMGQGETQYFGPGTRLLVL.

This chain connects TRBV7-9 to TRBJ1-5; D call uncertain. Germline V gives CDR1 SEHNR, CDR2 FQNEAQ (reference sequence). Trimming removed 3 bases at V and 1 base at J, with 10 bases between. The CDR3 extends over 15 amino acids. As DNA, the CDR3 is TGTGCCAGCAGCTTGGAGGGTATAAGCAATCAGCCCCAGCATTTT. Its translation is CASSLEGISNQPQHF. The full variable domain, completed using reference TRBV7-9 and TRBJ1-5, is DTGVSQNPRHKITKRGQNVTFRCDPISEHNRLYWYRQTLGQGPEFLTYFQNEAQLEKSRLLSDRFSAERPKGSFSTLEIQRTEQGDSAMYLCASSLEGISNQPQHFGDGTRLSIL.